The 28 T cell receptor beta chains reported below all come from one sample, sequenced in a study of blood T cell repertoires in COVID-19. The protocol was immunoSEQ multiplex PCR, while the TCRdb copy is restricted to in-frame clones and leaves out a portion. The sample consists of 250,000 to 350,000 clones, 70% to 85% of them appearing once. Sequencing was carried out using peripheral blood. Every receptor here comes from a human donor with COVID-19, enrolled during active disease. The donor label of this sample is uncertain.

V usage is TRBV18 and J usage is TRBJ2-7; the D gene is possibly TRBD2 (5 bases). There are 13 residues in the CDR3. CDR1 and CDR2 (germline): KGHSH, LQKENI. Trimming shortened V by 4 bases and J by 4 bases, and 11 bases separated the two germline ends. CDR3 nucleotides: TGTGCCAGCTCACTGGGAGACGCGTACGAGCAGTACTTC. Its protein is CASSLGDAYEQYF.

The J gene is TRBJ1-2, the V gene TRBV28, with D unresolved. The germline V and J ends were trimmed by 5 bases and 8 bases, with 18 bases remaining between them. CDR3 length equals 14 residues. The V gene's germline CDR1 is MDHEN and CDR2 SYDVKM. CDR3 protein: CASSPPGVASGYTF. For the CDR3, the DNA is TGTGCCAGCAGTCCCCCCGGGGTTGCGTCGGGCTACACCTTC.

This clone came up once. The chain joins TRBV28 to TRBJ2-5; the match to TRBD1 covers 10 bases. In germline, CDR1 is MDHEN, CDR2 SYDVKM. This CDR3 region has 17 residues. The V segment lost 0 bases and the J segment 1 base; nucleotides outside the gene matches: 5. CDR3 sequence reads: CASSLWARQGAQETQYF. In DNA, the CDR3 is TGTGCCAGCAGTTTATGGGCACGACAGGGGGCCCAAGAGACCCAGTACTTC.

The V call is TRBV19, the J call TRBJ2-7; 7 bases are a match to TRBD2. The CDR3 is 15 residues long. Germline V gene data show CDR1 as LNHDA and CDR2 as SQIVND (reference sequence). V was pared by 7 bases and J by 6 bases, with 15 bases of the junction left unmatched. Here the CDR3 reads CASTPNPGGPGEQYF. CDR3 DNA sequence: TGTGCCAGTACCCCAAATCCGGGAGGTCCCGGCGAGCAGTACTTC.

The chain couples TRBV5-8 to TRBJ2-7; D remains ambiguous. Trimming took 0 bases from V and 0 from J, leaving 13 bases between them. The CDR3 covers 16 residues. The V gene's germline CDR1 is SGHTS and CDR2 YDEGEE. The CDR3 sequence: CASSLVRQTSSYEQYF. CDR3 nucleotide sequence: TGTGCCAGCAGCTTGGTTCGCCAGACAAGCTCCTACGAGCAGTACTTC.

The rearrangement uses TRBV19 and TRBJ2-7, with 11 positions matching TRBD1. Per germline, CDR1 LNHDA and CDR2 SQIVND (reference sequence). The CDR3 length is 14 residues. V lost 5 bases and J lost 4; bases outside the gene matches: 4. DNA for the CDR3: TGTGCCAGTAGTGGACAGGGGGCTGGGTACGAGCAGTACTTC. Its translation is CASSGQGAGYEQYF.

CDR3 sequence: CASSTQGAILGELFF. The CDR3 bases are TGTGCCAGCAGCACCCAGGGGGCGATTCTAGGGGAGCTGTTTTTT. This chain uses TRBV5-5 with TRBJ2-2, with 8 nucleotides matching TRBD1. The V gene's germline CDR1 is SGHKS and CDR2 YYEKEE (reference sequence). The trim removed 4 bases at V and 8 bases at J, leaving 10 bases unmatched. This CDR3 spans 15 amino acids.

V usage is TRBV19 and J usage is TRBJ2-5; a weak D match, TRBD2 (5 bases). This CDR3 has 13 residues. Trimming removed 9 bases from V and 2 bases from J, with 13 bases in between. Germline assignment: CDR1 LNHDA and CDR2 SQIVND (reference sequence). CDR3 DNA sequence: TGTGCCAGCGGAGGCGGCAGACAAGAGACCCAGTACTTC. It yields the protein CASGGGRQETQYF.

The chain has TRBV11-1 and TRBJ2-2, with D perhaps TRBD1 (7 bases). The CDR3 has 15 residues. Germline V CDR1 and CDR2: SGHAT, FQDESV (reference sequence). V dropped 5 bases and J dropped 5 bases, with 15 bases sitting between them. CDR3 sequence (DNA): TGTGCCAGCAGCCTCCGACAGGGAGGAACCGGGGAGCTGTTTTTT. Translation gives CASSLRQGGTGELFF.

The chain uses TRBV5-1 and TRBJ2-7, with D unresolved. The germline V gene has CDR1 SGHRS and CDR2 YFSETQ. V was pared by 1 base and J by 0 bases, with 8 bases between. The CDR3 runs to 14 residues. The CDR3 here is CASSLMASSYEQYF. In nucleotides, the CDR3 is TGCGCCAGCAGCTTGATGGCTAGCTCCTACGAGCAGTACTTC.

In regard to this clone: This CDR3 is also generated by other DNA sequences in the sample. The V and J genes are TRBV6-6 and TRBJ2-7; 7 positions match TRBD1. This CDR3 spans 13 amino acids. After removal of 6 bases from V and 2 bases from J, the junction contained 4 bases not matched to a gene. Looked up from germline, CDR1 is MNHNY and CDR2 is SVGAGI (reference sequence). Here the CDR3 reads CASSRDRAYEQYF. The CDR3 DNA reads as TGTGCCAGCAGCCGTGACAGGGCCTACGAGCAGTACTTC.

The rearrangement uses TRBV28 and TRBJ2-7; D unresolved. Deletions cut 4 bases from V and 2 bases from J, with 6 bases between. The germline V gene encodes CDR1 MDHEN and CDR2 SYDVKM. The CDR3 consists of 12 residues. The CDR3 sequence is CASSSYPYEQYF. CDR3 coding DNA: TGTGCCAGCAGTTCCTACCCCTACGAGCAGTACTTC. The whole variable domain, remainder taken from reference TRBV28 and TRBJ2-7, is DVKVTQSSRYLVKRTGEKVFLECVQDMDHENMFWYRQDPGLGLRLIYFSYDVKMKEKGDIPEGYSVSREKKERFSLILESASTNQTSMYLCASSSYPYEQYFGPGTRLTVT.

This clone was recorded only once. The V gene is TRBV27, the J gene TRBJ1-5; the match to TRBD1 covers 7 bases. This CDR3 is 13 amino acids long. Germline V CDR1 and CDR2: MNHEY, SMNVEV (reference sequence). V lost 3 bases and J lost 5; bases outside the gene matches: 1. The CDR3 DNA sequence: TGTGCCAGCAGTTTCCAGGGGGATCAGCCCCAGCATTTT. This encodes CASSFQGDQPQHF.

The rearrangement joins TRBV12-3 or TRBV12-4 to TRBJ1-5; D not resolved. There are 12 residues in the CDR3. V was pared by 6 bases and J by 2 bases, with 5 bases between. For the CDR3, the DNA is TGTGCCAGCAGAAGAGGCAATCAGCCCCAGCATTTT. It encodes CASRRGNQPQHF.

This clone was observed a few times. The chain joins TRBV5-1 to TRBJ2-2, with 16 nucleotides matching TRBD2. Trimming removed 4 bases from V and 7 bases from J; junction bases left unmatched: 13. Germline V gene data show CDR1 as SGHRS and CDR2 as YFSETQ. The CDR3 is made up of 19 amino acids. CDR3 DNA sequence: TGCGCCAGCAGCCCAGGGACTAGCGGGAGGGCCCTCGCCGGCGGGGAGCTGTTTTTT. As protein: CASSPGTSGRALAGGELFF.

CDR3 residues: CASSFVIGRGTRGNTIYF. In nucleotides, the CDR3 is TGTGCCAGCAGTTTTGTGATCGGGAGGGGGACCCGCGGAAACACCATATATTTT. The V and J genes are TRBV28 and TRBJ1-3; TRBD1 might be the D (6 bases). V lost 3 bases to trimming and J lost 4 bases, with 22 bases between them. The germline V gene has CDR1 MDHEN and CDR2 SYDVKM. The CDR3 totals 18 residues.

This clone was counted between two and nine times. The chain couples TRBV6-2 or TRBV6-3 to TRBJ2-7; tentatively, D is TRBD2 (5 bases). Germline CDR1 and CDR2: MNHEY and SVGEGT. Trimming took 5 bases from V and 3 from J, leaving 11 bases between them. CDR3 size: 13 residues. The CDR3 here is CASSPRDLYEQYF. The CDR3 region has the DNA TGTGCCAGCAGTCCCCGGGATCTCTACGAGCAGTACTTC.

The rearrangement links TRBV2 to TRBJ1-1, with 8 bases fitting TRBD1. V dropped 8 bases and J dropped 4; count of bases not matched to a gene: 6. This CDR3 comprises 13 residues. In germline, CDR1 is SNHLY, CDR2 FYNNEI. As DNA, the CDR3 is TGTGCCAGCGCCGACGACAGGGGCACTGAAGCTTTCTTT. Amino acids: CASADDRGTEAFF.

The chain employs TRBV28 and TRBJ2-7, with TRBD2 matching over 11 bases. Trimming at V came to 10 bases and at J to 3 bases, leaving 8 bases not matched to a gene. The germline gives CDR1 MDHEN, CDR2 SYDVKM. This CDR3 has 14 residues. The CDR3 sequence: CATQLAGAFYEQYF. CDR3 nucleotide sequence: TGTGCCACCCAACTAGCGGGAGCCTTCTACGAGCAGTACTTC.

The CDR3 bases are TGCAGCGTTGAGAGGGGGCGCGAGCAGTACTTC. Amino acids: CSVERGREQYF. V gene TRBV29-1 combines with J gene TRBJ2-7; the match to TRBD1 covers 7 bases. Germline trimming cut 3 bases from V and 6 bases from J; bases unmatched to any gene: 2. Germline CDR1 reads SQVTM; CDR2 reads ANQGSEA. This CDR3 has 11 amino acids.

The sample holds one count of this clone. CDR3 residues: CASSAGPGRNGYTF. DNA of the CDR3: TGTGCCAGCAGCGCAGGACCAGGGCGGAATGGCTACACCTTC. The V call is TRBV9, the J call TRBJ1-2; tentative D call: TRBD1 (5 bases). CDR1 and CDR2 from the germline V gene are SGDLS and YYNGEE. The CDR3 has 14 residues. Trimming left V 3 bases short and J 6 bases short, with 15 bases between.

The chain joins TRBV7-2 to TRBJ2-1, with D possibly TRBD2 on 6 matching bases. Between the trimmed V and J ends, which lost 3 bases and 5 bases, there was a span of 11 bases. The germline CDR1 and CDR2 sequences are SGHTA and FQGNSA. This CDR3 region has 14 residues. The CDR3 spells CASSFAGTDNEQFF. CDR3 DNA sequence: TGTGCCAGCAGCTTCGCGGGGACGGACAATGAGCAGTTCTTC.

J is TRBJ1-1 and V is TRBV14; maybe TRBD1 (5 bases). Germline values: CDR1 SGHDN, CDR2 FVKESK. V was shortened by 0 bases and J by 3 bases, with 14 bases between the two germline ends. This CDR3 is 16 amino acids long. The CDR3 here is CASSQDPGGWDTEAFF. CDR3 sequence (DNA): TGTGCCAGCAGCCAAGATCCCGGGGGGTGGGACACTGAAGCTTTCTTT. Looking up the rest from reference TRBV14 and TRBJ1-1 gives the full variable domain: EAGVTQFPSHSVIEKGQTVTLRCDPISGHDNLYWYRRVMGKEIKFLLHFVKESKQDESGMPNNRFLAERTGGTYSTLKVQPAELEDSGVYFCASSQDPGGWDTEAFFGQGTRLTVV.

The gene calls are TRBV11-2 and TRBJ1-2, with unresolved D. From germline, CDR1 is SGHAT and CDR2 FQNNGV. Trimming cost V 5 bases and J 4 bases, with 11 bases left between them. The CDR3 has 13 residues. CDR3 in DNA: TGTGCCAGCAGCCCCTTCCCCGGCTATGGCTACACCTTC. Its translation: CASSPFPGYGYTF.

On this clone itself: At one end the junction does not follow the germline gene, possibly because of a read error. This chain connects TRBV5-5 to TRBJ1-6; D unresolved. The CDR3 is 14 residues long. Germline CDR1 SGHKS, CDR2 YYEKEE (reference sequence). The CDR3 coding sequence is TGTGCCAGCAGCCTGGACTCCGATAATTCACCCCTCCACTTT. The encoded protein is CASSLDSDNSPLHF.

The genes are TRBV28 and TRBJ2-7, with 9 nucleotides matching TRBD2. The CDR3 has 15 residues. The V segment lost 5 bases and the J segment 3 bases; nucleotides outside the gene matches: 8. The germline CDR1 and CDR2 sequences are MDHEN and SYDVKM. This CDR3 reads CASSPLAGGIYEQYF. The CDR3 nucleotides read TGTGCCAGCAGTCCCCTGGCGGGAGGGATCTACGAGCAGTACTTC.

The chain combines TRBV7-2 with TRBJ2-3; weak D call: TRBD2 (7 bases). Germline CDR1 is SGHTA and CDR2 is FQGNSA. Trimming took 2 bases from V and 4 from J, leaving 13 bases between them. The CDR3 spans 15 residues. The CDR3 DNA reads TGTGCCAGCAGCTTATCCCCGGGGGGCGCAGATACGCAGTATTTT. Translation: CASSLSPGGADTQYF.

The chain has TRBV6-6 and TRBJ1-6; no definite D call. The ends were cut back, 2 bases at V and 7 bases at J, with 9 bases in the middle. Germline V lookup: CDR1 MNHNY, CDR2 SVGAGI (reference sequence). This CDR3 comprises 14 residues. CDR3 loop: CASSYDAGNSPLHF. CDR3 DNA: TGTGCCAGCAGTTACGACGCGGGGAATTCACCCCTCCACTTT.